This T cell receptor (beta chain) was sequenced for a study of T cell repertoires in cytomegalovirus infection. Whole-study context: Public TCR beta signature analysis indicated the presence of both CMV infection and matching HLA type.

TCRdb ran MiXCR on the reads and lists one entry per CDR3 protein. The data hold 250,000 or so distinct CDR3 sequences, with around an eighth observed a single time. Regarding the study as a whole: CMV-specific HLA-C-restricted TCR beta clonotypes dominated the ex vivo response. The cumulative frequency of public TCR beta families identified carriers of CMV plus the relevant HLA.

In this sample, this clonotype turned up many times. The antigen is not known. The origin of this receptor is a human donor in good health (CMV status not recorded). Some clones in this sample may be carry-over from other donors' samples. Sequenced: PBMCs.

The chain's CDR3 is CASSLGQGAYEQYF. For the CDR3, the DNA is TGTGCCAGCAGCTTAGGACAGGGAGCCTACGAGCAGTACTTC. The chain recombines TRBV7-2 with TRBJ2-7, with 7 bases fitting TRBD1. Germline V gives CDR1 SGHTA, CDR2 FQGNSA. This CDR3 contains 14 residues. The trim removed 1 base at V and 2 bases at J, leaving 2 bases unmatched. The entire variable domain, with the rest obtained from reference TRBV7-2 and TRBJ2-7, is as follows: GAGVSQSPSNKVTEKGKDVELRCDPISGHTALYWYRQSLGQGLEFLIYFQGNSAPDKSGLPSDRFSAERTGGSVSTLTIQRTQQEDSAVYLCASSLGQGAYEQYFGPGTRLTVT.